These 18 T cell receptor beta chains were sequenced from one sample in a study of human T cells and chemical hapten exposure. TCRdb analysed the RACE reads with MiXCR anew, one entry per CDR3 protein. The sample shows some 64,000 distinct CDR3 sequences, approximately 11% of them seen only once. This sample's time point: patch test 3, about 24 weeks after DPC sensitization. This sample's treatment: therapeutic diphenylcyclopropenone sensitization with weekly scalp DPC. The sequenced sample was whole blood, obtained in connection with sensitization to the hapten diphenylcyclopropenone (DPC). The receptors were gathered from a woman in her 30s with alopecia areata. Some clones in this sample may be carry-over from other donors' samples.

In DNA, the CDR3 is TGCGCCATTTCGTCAGCTGGGGCCAACGTCCTGACTTTC. It is translated as CAISSAGANVLTF. The rearrangement uses TRBV10-2 and TRBJ2-6; no clear D. Germline V CDR1 and CDR2: WSHSY, SAAADI. The ends were cut back, 10 bases at V and 2 bases at J, with 9 bases in the middle. This CDR3 has 13 residues.

The chain has TRBV6-1 and TRBJ2-4; D is perhaps TRBD1 (6 bases). Trimming removed 6 bases from V and 11 bases from J, with 17 bases in between. Germline V gives CDR1 MNHNS, CDR2 SASEGT. The CDR3 totals 13 residues. The CDR3: CASRPTRSGVQYF. DNA for the CDR3: TGTGCCAGCAGACCCACAAGGTCAGGGGTTCAGTACTTC.

This clonotype was seen more than once but under ten times. The J gene is TRBJ2-2, the V gene TRBV29-1; D tentatively fits TRBD1 or TRBD2 (5 bases each). This CDR3 region has 13 residues. V lost 8 bases and J 0 bases, leaving 10 bases between the germline ends. CDR1 SQVTM and CDR2 ANQGSEA come from the germline V gene. This chain's CDR3 is CSSGTPNTGELFF. CDR3 DNA sequence: TGCAGCTCGGGGACCCCGAACACCGGGGAGCTGTTTTTT.

This clonotype occurred a few times. This chain links TRBV6-5 with TRBJ2-7; perhaps TRBD2 as D (5 bases). CDR1 is MNHEY, CDR2 SVGAGI, per germline. The CDR3 loop spans 17 amino acids. V lost 2 bases and J lost 2, with 19 bases in between. CDR3 protein: CASSYIPGSRLPYEQYF. The DNA for the CDR3 is TGTGCCAGCAGTTACATCCCGGGGAGCAGACTCCCCTACGAGCAGTACTTC.

V gene TRBV6-2 or TRBV6-3 combines with J gene TRBJ2-2, with 10 bases fitting TRBD2. The CDR3 spans 14 residues. Germline CDR1 is MNHEY and CDR2 is SVGEGT. The ends lost 8 bases at V and 5 bases at J; junction bases unmatched: 5. This chain's CDR3 is CASSLAGETGELFF. CDR3 coding DNA: TGTGCCAGCTCTCTAGCGGGAGAGACCGGGGAGCTGTTTTTT.

This chain uses TRBV7-9 with TRBJ2-7; 10 bases match TRBD2. The V gene end was trimmed by 4 bases and the J gene end by 5 bases; junction bases not matched to a gene: 5. Germline loops: CDR1 SEHNR, CDR2 FQNEAQ (reference sequence). The CDR3 has 14 amino acids. The CDR3 DNA reads as TGTGCCAGCAGCTCTAGCGGGAGTAACCACGAGCAGTACTTC. This codes for CASSSSGSNHEQYF.

This chain links TRBV5-6 with TRBJ1-2; D gene uncertain. Trimming took 5 bases from V and 2 from J, leaving 10 bases between them. The V gene's germline CDR1 is SGHDT and CDR2 YYEEEE. The CDR3 covers 13 residues. CDR3 sequence reads: CASRTQPNYGYTF. CDR3 coding DNA: TGTGCCAGCAGGACACAGCCGAACTATGGCTACACCTTC.

The gene calls are TRBV4-2 and TRBJ1-5; tentative D call: TRBD1 (6 bases). The CDR3 extends over 13 amino acids. The V gene's germline CDR1 is LGHNA and CDR2 YNFKEQ. Trimming removed 4 bases from V and 6 bases from J, with 10 bases in between. The CDR3 loop reads CASSPAGVQPQHF. The DNA for the CDR3 is TGTGCCAGCAGCCCAGCAGGGGTTCAGCCCCAGCATTTT.

The table lists this clonotype with a few counts. The chain is built from TRBV18 and TRBJ2-1; the D is unclear. V shed 0 bases and J shed 10 bases, with 19 bases lying between them. Per the germline V gene, CDR1 is KGHSH and CDR2 is LQKENI. The length of the CDR3 is 16 residues. CDR3 protein: CASSPPIIAVIREQFF. The CDR3 nucleotides read TGTGCCAGCTCACCACCGATAATAGCCGTAATACGCGAGCAGTTCTTC.

This clonotype was observed at least ten times. The V call is TRBV6-5, the J call TRBJ2-3; TRBD1 matches at 9 bases. Germline V gives CDR1 MNHEY, CDR2 SVGAGI. Germline trimming cut 4 bases from V and 5 bases from J; bases unmatched to any gene: 7. The CDR3 is made up of 15 amino acids. The CDR3, as DNA: TGTGCCAGCAGTTCCCGGGACAGGGTATTAGATACGCAGTATTTT. Translating it yields CASSSRDRVLDTQYF.

V gene TRBV6-1 combines with J gene TRBJ2-7; D remains ambiguous. From germline, CDR1 is MNHNS and CDR2 SASEGT. This CDR3 has 11 amino acids. Trimming removed 9 bases at V and 3 bases at J, with 9 bases between. CDR3: CASRAGYEQYF. The CDR3 nucleotides read TGTGCCAGTAGGGCAGGCTACGAGCAGTACTTC.

The chain joins TRBV29-1 to TRBJ2-2; 14 positions agree with TRBD2. The CDR3 is 16 residues long. The V gene's germline CDR1 is SQVTM and CDR2 ANQGSEA. The ends lost 7 bases at V and 5 bases at J; junction bases unmatched: 9. CDR3 protein: CSAPGTSGSGTGELFF. The CDR3, as DNA: TGCAGCGCCCCCGGGACTAGCGGGAGCGGTACCGGGGAGCTGTTTTTT.

This clonotype was counted only a few times. The J gene is TRBJ1-1, the V gene TRBV7-8, with D possibly TRBD1 on 5 matching bases. The ends were cut back, 6 bases at V and 1 base at J, with 21 bases in the middle. This CDR3 contains 17 residues. Germline V gene sequence: CDR1 SGHVS, CDR2 FQNEAQ. CDR3 DNA: TGTGCCAGCAGTGTTGGAGTTCGACAGCGAGGGAACACTGAAGCTTTCTTT. This sequence encodes CASSVGVRQRGNTEAFF.

Ten or more counts support this clonotype. The chain has TRBV19 and TRBJ2-7; 7 bases are shared with TRBD2. Germline CDR1 LNHDA, CDR2 SQIVND (reference sequence). There are 16 residues in the CDR3. Trimming removed 5 bases from V and 2 bases from J; junction bases left unmatched: 12. The CDR3 bases are TGTGCCAGTAGTCTGAAACCCGGGACTACCCCCTACGAGCAGTACTTC. Its protein is CASSLKPGTTPYEQYF.

In its sample, this clonotype is medium-sized. The chain couples TRBV29-1 to TRBJ2-5, with TRBD2 identical over 8 bases. In germline, CDR1 is SQVTM, CDR2 ANQGSEA. V shed 3 bases, J shed 5 bases, and the junction held 14 bases outside the gene matches. This CDR3 comprises 16 residues. CDR3 bases: TGCAGCGTTGAGACCGTAGCGGGGTACTCTGACGAGACCCAGTACTTC. This translates into CSVETVAGYSDETQYF.

This chain connects TRBV27 to TRBJ2-6, with D possibly TRBD1 on 6 matching bases. The V end was cut by 4 bases, the J end by 4 bases, with 11 bases between. There are 15 residues in the CDR3. The V gene's germline CDR1 is MNHEY and CDR2 SMNVEV (reference sequence). CDR3 bases: TGTGCCAGCAGTTCCAGGGGCGCCGGGGCCAACGTCCTGACTTTC. Protein sequence: CASSSRGAGANVLTF.

This clonotype was recorded many times. The chain employs TRBV15 and TRBJ2-1, with D unclear. The CDR3 extends over 13 amino acids. CDR1 is LNHNV, CDR2 YYDKDF, per germline (reference sequence). V was shortened by 0 bases and J by 7 bases, with 7 bases between the two germline ends. The DNA of the CDR3 is TGTGCCACCAGCAGAGATACCCAAAATGAGCAGTTCTTC. Protein: CATSRDTQNEQFF.

In its sample, this clonotype was seen a few times. The chain uses TRBV7-8 and TRBJ2-1; possible D gene TRBD2, 6 bases. CDR3 length: 17 amino acids. CDR1 and CDR2 (germline): SGHVS, FQNEAQ. V lost 1 base and J lost 4, with 17 bases in between. CDR3 loop: CASSLGPGLAQYNEQFF. Here the CDR3 DNA reads TGTGCCAGCAGCTTAGGCCCGGGGCTAGCGCAATACAATGAGCAGTTCTTC.